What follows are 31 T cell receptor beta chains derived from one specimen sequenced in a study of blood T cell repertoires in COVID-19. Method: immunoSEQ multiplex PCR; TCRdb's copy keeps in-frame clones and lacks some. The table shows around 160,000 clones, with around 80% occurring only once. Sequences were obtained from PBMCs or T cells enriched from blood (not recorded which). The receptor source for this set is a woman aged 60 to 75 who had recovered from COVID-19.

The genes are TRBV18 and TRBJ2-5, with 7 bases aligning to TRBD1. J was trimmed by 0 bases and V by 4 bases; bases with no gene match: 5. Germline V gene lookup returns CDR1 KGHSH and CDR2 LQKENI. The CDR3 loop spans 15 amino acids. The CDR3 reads CASSQQTGYQETQYF. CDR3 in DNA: TGTGCCAGCTCACAACAGACAGGGTACCAAGAGACCCAGTACTTC.

As DNA, the CDR3 is TGCGCCAGCAGCCCGGCCGGCAGGGTGAACTATGGCTACACCTTC. The encoded protein is CASSPAGRVNYGYTF. V gene TRBV5-1 combines with J gene TRBJ1-2, with TRBD1 as a possible D gene (5 bases). The CDR3 loop spans 15 amino acids. Germline CDR1 SGHRS, CDR2 YFSETQ. V was pared by 4 bases and J by 2 bases, with 15 bases between.

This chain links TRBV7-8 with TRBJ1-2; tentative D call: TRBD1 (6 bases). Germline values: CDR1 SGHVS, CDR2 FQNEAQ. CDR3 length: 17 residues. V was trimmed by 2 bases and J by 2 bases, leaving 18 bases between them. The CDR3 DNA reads TGTGCCAGCAGCTTAAGGATACCAGGGGCGGTGAACTATGGCTACACCTTC. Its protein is CASSLRIPGAVNYGYTF.

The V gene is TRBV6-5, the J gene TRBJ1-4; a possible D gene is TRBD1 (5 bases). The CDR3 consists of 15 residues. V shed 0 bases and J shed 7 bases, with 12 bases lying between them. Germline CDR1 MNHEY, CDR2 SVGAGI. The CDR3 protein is CASSYSTGVSEKLFF. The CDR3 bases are TGTGCCAGCAGTTACTCGACGGGGGTTTCTGAAAAACTGTTTTTT.

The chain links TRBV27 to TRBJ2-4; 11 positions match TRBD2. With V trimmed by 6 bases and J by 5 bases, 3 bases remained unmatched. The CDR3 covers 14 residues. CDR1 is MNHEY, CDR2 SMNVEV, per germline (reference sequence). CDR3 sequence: CASSRTSGQNIQYF. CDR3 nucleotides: TGTGCCAGCAGCAGGACTAGCGGGCAAAACATTCAGTACTTC.

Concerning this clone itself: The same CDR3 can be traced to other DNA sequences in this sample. The CDR3 DNA sequence: TGCGCCAGCAGCTCCGGACTTAACACTGAAGCTTTCTTT. Its protein is CASSSGLNTEAFF. The rearrangement uses TRBV5-1 and TRBJ1-1, with D unresolved. This CDR3 region has 13 residues. The germline gives CDR1 SGHRS, CDR2 YFSETQ. The V and J ends lost 3 bases and 2 bases respectively, with 8 bases between them.

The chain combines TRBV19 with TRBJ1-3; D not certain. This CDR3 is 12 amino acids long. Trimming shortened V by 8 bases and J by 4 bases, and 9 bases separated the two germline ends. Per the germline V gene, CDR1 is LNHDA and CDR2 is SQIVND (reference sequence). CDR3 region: CASGLSGNTIYF. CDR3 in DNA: TGTGCCAGTGGACTTTCGGGAAACACCATATATTTT. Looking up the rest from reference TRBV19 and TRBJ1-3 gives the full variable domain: DGGITQSPKYLFRKEGQNVTLSCEQNLNHDAMYWYRQDPGQGLRLIYYSQIVNDFQKGDIAEGYSVSREKKESFPLTVTSAQKNPTAFYLCASGLSGNTIYFGEGSWLTVV.

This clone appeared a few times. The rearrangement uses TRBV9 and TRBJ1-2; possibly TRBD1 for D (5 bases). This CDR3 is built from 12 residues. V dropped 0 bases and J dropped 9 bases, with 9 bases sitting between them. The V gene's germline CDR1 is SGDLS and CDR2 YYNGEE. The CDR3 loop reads CASSVGGESYTF. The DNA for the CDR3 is TGTGCCAGCAGCGTAGGGGGGGAAAGCTACACCTTC.

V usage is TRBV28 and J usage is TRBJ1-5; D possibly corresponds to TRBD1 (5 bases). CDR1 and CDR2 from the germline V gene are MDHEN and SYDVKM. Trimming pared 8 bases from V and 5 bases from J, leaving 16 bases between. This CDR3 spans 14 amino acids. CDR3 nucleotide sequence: TGTGCCAGCCGCGCCCGGGGGGTGTATCAGCCCCAGCATTTT. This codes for CASRARGVYQPQHF.

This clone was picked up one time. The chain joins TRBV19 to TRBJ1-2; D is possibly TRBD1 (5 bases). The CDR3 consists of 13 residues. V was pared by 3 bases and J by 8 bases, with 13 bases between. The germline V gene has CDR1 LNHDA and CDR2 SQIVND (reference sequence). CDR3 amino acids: CASSMRGVMGYTF. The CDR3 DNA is TGTGCCAGTAGTATGCGGGGGGTGATGGGCTACACCTTC.

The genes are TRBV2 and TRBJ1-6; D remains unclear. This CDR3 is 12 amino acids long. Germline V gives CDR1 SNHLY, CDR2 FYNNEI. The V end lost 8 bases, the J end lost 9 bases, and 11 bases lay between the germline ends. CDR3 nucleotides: TGTGCCAGCTTAAACCCGGGTTCACCCCTCCACTTT. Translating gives CASLNPGSPLHF.

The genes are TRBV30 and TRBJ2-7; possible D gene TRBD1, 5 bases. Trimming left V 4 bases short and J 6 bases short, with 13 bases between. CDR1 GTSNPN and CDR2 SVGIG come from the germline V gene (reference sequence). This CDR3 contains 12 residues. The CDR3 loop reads CAWISDSFEQYF. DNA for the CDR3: TGTGCCTGGATAAGCGACAGCTTCGAGCAGTACTTC.

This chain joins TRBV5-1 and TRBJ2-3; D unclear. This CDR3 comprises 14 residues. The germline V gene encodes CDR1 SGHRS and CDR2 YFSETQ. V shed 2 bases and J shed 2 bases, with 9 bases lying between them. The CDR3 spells CASSLEQNTDTQYF. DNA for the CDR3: TGCGCCAGCAGCTTAGAACAGAACACAGATACGCAGTATTTT.

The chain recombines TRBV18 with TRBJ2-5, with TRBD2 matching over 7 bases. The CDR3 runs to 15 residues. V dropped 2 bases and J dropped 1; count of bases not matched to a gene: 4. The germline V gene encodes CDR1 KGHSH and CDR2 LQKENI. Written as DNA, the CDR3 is TGTGCCAGCTCACCAACCCGGGAGGCCCAAGAGACCCAGTACTTC. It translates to CASSPTREAQETQYF.

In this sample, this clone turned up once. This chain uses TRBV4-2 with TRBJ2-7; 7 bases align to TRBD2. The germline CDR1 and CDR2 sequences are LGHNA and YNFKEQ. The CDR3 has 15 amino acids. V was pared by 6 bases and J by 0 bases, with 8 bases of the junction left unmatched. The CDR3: CASRLGGGSSYEQYF. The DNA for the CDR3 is TGTGCCAGCAGGCTAGGCGGGGGAAGCTCCTACGAGCAGTACTTC.

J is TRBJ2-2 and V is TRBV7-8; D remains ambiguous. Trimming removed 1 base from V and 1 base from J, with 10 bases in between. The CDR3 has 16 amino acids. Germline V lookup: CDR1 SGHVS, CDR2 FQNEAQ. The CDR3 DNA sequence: TGTGCCAGCAGCTTAGGAGGCAGAAGGAACACCGGGGAGCTGTTTTTT. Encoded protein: CASSLGGRRNTGELFF.

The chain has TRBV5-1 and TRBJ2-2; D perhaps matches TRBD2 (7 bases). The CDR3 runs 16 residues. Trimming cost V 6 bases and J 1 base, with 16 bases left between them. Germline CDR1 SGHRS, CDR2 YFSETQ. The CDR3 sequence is CASKWTGGLNTGELFF. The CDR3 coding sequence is TGCGCCAGCAAGTGGACGGGGGGCCTGAACACCGGGGAGCTGTTTTTT.

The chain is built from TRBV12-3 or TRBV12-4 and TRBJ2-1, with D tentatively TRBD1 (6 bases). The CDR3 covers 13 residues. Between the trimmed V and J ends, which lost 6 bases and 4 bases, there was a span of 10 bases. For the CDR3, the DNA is TGTGCCAGCAGCCTGGGGGCGTACAATGAGCAGTTCTTC. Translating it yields CASSLGAYNEQFF.

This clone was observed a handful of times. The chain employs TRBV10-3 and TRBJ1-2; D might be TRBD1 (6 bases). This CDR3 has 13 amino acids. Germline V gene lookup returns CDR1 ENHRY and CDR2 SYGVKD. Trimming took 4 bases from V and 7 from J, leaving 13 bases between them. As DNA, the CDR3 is TGTGCCATCAGTGGTGCGGGGGCCGGTGGCTACACCTTC. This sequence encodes CAISGAGAGGYTF.

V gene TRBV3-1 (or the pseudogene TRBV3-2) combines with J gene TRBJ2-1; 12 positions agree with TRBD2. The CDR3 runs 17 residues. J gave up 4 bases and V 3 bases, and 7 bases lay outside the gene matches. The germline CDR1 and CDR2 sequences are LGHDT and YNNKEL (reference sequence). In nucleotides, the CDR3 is TGTGCCAGCAGCCAGGGTCTAGCGGGGGGGCGGTACAATGAGCAGTTCTTC. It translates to CASSQGLAGGRYNEQFF.

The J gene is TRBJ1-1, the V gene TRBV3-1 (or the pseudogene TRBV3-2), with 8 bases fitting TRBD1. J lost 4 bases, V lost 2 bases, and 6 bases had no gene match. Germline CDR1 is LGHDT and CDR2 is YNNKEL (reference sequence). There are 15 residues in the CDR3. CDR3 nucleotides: TGTGCCAGCAGCCAACACAGGGGGTTTGTCACTGAAGCTTTCTTT. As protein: CASSQHRGFVTEAFF.

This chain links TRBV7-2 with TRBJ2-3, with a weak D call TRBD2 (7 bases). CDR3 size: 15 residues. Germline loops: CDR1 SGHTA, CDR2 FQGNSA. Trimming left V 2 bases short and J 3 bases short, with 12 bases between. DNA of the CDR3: TGTGCCAGCAGCTTAAGGGGGGGCCCGACAGATACGCAGTATTTT. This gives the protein CASSLRGGPTDTQYF.

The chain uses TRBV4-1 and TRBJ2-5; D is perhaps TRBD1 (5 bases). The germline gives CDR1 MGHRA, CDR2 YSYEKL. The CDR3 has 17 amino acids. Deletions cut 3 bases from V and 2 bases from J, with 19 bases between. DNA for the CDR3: TGCGCCAGCAGCCATGGGTACTTTCAGGGCGGACAAGAGACCCAGTACTTC. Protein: CASSHGYFQGGQETQYF.

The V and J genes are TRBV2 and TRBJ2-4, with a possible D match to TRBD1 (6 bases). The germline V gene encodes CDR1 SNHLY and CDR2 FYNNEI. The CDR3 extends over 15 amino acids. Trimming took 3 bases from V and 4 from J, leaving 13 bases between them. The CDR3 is CASSDYGGLKNIQYF. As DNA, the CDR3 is TGTGCCAGCAGTGACTATGGGGGCCTTAAAAACATTCAGTACTTC.

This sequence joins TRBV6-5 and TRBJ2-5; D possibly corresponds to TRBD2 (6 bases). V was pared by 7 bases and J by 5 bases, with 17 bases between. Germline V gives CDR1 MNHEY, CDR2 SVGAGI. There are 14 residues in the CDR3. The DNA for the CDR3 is TGTGCCAGCAAGCCCGCGGGGATGGGGGAGACCCAGTACTTC. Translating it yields CASKPAGMGETQYF.

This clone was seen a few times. CDR3 nucleotide sequence: TGTGCCTGGAATCGGGACAGGGCAATTGGCGAGCAGTACTTC. As protein: CAWNRDRAIGEQYF. The chain recombines TRBV30 with TRBJ2-7, with TRBD1 identical over 9 bases. Looked up from germline, CDR1 is GTSNPN and CDR2 is SVGIG (reference sequence). The CDR3 runs 14 residues. V was clipped by 4 bases and J by 6 bases; unmatched bases: 10.

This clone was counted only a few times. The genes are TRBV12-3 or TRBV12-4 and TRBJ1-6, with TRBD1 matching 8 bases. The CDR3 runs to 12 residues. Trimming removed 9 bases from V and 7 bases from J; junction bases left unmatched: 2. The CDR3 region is CASGDRNSPLHF. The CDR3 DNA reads TGTGCCAGTGGGGACAGGAATTCACCCCTCCACTTT.

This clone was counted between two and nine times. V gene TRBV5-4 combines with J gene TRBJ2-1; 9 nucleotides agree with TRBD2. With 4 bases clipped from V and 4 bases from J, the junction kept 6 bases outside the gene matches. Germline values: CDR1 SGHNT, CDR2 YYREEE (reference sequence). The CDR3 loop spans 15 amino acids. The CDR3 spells CASSLTSGQYNEQFF. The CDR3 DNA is TGTGCCAGCAGCCTAACTAGCGGGCAGTACAATGAGCAGTTCTTC. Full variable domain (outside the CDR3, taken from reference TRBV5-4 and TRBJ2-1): ETGVTQSPTHLIKTRGQQVTLRCSSQSGHNTVSWYQQALGQGPQFIFQYYREEENGRGNFPPRFSGLQFPNYSSELNVNALELDDSALYLCASSLTSGQYNEQFFGPGTRLTVL.

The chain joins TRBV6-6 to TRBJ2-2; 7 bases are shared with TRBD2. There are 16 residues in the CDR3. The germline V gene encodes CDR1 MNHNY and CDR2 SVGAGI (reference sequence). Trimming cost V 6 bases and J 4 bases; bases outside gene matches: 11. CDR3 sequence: CASRPSRGEGTGELFF. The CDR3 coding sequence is TGTGCCAGCAGGCCCAGCCGGGGGGAGGGCACCGGGGAGCTGTTTTTT.

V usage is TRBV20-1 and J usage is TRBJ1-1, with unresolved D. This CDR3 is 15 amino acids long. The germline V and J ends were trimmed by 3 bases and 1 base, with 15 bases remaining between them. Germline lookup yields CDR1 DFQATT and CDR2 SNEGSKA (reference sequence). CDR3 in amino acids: CSASDGLLPNTEAFF. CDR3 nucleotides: TGCAGTGCTAGTGACGGACTTTTGCCGAACACTGAAGCTTTCTTT.

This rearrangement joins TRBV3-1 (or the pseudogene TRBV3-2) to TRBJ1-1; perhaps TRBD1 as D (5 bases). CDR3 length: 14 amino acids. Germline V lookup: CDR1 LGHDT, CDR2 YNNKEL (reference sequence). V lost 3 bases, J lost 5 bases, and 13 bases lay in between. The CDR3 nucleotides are TGTGCCAGCAGCCAGTCGACAGTCCGGACTGAAGCTTTCTTT. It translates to CASSQSTVRTEAFF.